Following are 17 T cell receptor beta chains from one sample sequenced in a study of prognosis after radiotherapy for stage I lung cancer (dated by TCRdb to the early 2020s). Sequenced on an Illumina HiSeq 3000. Two rounds of multiplex PCR were performed to amplify the TCR beta CDR3 region from genomic DNA. In the first round of PCR, primers specific to each TRBV and TRBJ gene were used, and the primer sequences are filed in Chinese patent CN105087789A. TCRdb trimmed the raw reads at Q25, called clones with MiXCR and kept productive beta chains. Rows with a matching CDR3 protein are joined into one entry that keeps the most common DNA and genes. Across this sample there are roughly 11,000 distinct CDR3 sequences, with roughly a third seen only once. About 57% of the sample is held by the ten biggest clonotypes. Sequencing used PBMCs, obtained before or after stereotactic body radiation therapy (not recorded which). The source is a donor aged 50 or older with non-small cell lung cancer.

The gene calls are TRBV6-1 and TRBJ2-7; D is uncertain. The germline V gene encodes CDR1 MNHNS and CDR2 SASEGT. The CDR3 has 14 amino acids. The V and J ends lost 10 bases and 2 bases respectively, with 18 bases between them. CDR3 amino acids: CANIPLSVPYEQYF. The DNA of the CDR3 is TGTGCCAACATACCTTTGTCTGTTCCCTACGAGCAGTACTTC.

Sample share makes this clonotype medium-sized. This chain connects TRBV27 to TRBJ1-1; no firm D call. Germline V gene sequence: CDR1 MNHEY, CDR2 SMNVEV (reference sequence). V was pared by 8 bases and J by 0 bases, with 13 bases between. The CDR3 runs to 14 residues. CDR3 loop: CASRRVKMNTEAFF. The CDR3 DNA reads TGTGCCAGCCGTAGGGTGAAGATGAACACTGAAGCTTTCTTT.

The chain joins TRBV6-4 to TRBJ2-7; 9 bases fit TRBD2. Germline CDR1 and CDR2: MRHNA and SNTAGT. CDR3 size: 20 residues. V lost 0 bases, J lost 3 bases, and 18 bases stayed unmatched. In DNA form, the CDR3 reads TGTGCCAGCAGTGACTCGAAGTCTAGCGGGACCCCCTTCTTCTACTACGAGCAGTACTTC. It yields the protein CASSDSKSSGTPFFYYEQYF.

In the case of this clonotype: One end of the junction is discordant with germline, which a read error may explain. This chain uses TRBV28 with TRBJ1-6; D gene uncertain. The CDR3 has 12 residues. CDR1 and CDR2 from the germline V gene are MDHEN and SYDVKM. The CDR3 sequence: CASCPLSGFRSF. In nucleotides, the CDR3 is TGTGCCAGTTGTCCCCTTTCCGGATTTCGGTCTTTT.

The chain carries TRBV7-9 and TRBJ1-3; D ambiguous. This CDR3 region has 10 residues. V lost 9 bases and J 6 bases, leaving 6 bases between the germline ends. Germline-derived CDR1 and CDR2 are SEHNR and FQNEAQ (reference sequence). This CDR3 reads CARRKNTIYF. The DNA for the CDR3 is TGTGCCAGAAGGAAAAACACCATATATTTT.

This clonotype was recorded many times. The chain uses TRBV4-2 and TRBJ2-5, with TRBD2 matching 13 bases. Trimming at V came to 1 base and at J to 2 bases, leaving 10 bases not matched to a gene. Per germline, CDR1 LGHNA and CDR2 YNFKEQ. The CDR3 extends over 19 amino acids. CDR3 residues: CASSQAAGTSGELQETQYF. CDR3 in DNA: TGTGCCAGCAGCCAAGCCGCGGGGACTAGCGGGGAGCTACAAGAGACCCAGTACTTC.

The chain links TRBV12-3 or TRBV12-4 to TRBJ2-7; the D gene could be TRBD1 or TRBD2 (6 bases each). V lost 3 bases to trimming and J lost 7 bases, with 13 bases between them. The CDR3 spans 13 residues. Here the CDR3 DNA reads TGTGCCAGCAGTTTGGGGGGCACGGAAGAGCAGTACTTC. This translates into CASSLGGTEEQYF.

This clonotype was counted at least ten times. The CDR3 DNA is TGTGCCAGCAGCTTATCGGGGGGCACTGAAGCTTTCTTT. It encodes CASSLSGGTEAFF. V and J are TRBV7-9 and TRBJ1-1; TRBD1 might be the D (5 bases). V was pared by 2 bases and J by 4 bases, with 8 bases between. The CDR3 runs 13 residues. The germline V gene has CDR1 SEHNR and CDR2 FQNEAQ (reference sequence).

The chain joins TRBV19 to TRBJ1-2; no firm D call. V lost 7 bases and J lost 1, with 7 bases in between. CDR1 and CDR2 from the germline V gene are LNHDA and SQIVND (reference sequence). This CDR3 has 12 amino acids. The CDR3 sequence is CASMEFNYGYTF. The CDR3 DNA reads as TGTGCCAGTATGGAATTTAACTATGGCTACACCTTC.

This clonotype was observed at least ten times. This chain connects TRBV19 to TRBJ2-6; D remains ambiguous. Germline CDR1 LNHDA, CDR2 SQIVND (reference sequence). Trimming took 7 bases from V and 0 from J, leaving 13 bases between them. The CDR3 loop spans 16 amino acids. Here the CDR3 reads CASTWTAVSGANVLTF. The CDR3 bases are TGTGCCAGTACCTGGACCGCAGTCTCTGGGGCCAACGTCCTGACTTTC.

In this sample, this clonotype turned up many times. This chain's CDR3 is CASSKEEGNYGYTF. The CDR3 nucleotides read TGTGCCAGCAGTAAGGAGGAGGGGAACTATGGCTACACCTTC. The gene calls are TRBV6-4 and TRBJ1-2; tentatively, D is TRBD1 (5 bases). The V and J ends lost 5 bases and 2 bases respectively, with 12 bases between them. Germline lookup yields CDR1 MRHNA and CDR2 SNTAGT. CDR3 length: 14 amino acids.

This clonotype showed up many times. This chain uses TRBV24-1 with TRBJ2-3; D not certain. The CDR3 loop spans 11 amino acids. Germline V gene lookup returns CDR1 KGHDR and CDR2 SFDVKD. V gave up 7 bases and J gave up 6 bases, with 7 bases separating them. As DNA, the CDR3 is TGTGCCACCAGCCTTGGCGATACGCAGTATTTT. Amino acids: CATSLGDTQYF.

The sample holds many counts of this clonotype. The genes are TRBV19 and TRBJ1-5; D is uncertain. This CDR3 has 15 residues. Germline V lookup: CDR1 LNHDA, CDR2 SQIVND (reference sequence). Trimming shortened V by 3 bases and J by 3 bases, and 12 bases separated the two germline ends. Written as DNA, the CDR3 is TGTGCCAGTAGTATCCGGCAGACCGTCAATCAGCCCCAGCATTTT. Translated: CASSIRQTVNQPQHF.

By proportion, this clonotype is medium-sized. The chain combines TRBV7-2 with TRBJ1-1; no clear D gene. Trimming cost V 2 bases and J 1 base, with 5 bases left between them. CDR1 and CDR2 from the germline V gene are SGHTA and FQGNSA. This CDR3 has 13 amino acids. The CDR3 loop is CASSLTTNTEAFF. The CDR3, as DNA: TGTGCCAGCAGCTTAACCACGAACACTGAAGCTTTCTTT.

This clonotype was detected many times. The gene calls are TRBV6-1 and TRBJ2-2; no definite D call. Trimming stripped 6 bases from V and 5 bases from J, with 13 bases between. The CDR3 is 14 amino acids. Germline values: CDR1 MNHNS, CDR2 SASEGT. The CDR3 DNA reads TGTGCCAGCAGCCCCTCGGGTATGACCGGGGAGCTGTTTTTT. Translation gives CASSPSGMTGELFF.

By frequency in the sample, this clonotype is medium-sized. V and J are TRBV6-1 and TRBJ2-1; 12 nucleotides line up with TRBD2. This CDR3 comprises 19 residues. V shed 7 bases, J shed 0 bases, and the junction held 13 bases outside the gene matches. Germline assignment: CDR1 MNHNS and CDR2 SASEGT. As DNA, the CDR3 is TGTGCCAGCACCCCCCACGTACTAGCGGGGGGCCCCTCCTACAATGAGCAGTTCTTC. Translating it yields CASTPHVLAGGPSYNEQFF.

Ten or more counts support this clonotype. This chain joins TRBV9 and TRBJ2-1, with D tentatively TRBD2 (5 bases). Germline lookup yields CDR1 SGDLS and CDR2 YYNGEE. The V end was cut by 4 bases, the J end by 8 bases, with 13 bases between. The CDR3 has 13 amino acids. The CDR3: CASSPDYVDEQFF. CDR3 DNA sequence: TGTGCCAGCAGCCCAGACTATGTGGATGAGCAGTTCTTC.